This entry describes one T cell receptor (beta chain). The antigen is undetermined. Clones were read by immunoSEQ multiplex PCR, and TCRdb kept only the in-frame ones, dropping some. Of roughly 150,000 clones in the sample, more than 70% are singletons; the top ten hold roughly 3%. This sample was taken from a study of cytotoxic CD8 clonotypes in ibrutinib-treated CLL. Findings of the study overall: Public clonotypes (which were uncommon) either contracted or remained stable on treatment.

CDR3 length equals 15 residues. Germline values: CDR1 SGHRS, CDR2 YFSETQ. Trimming left V 0 bases short and J 6 bases short, with 12 bases between. Material: PBMCs, obtained at disease progression, from a patient treated with ibrutinib. The TCR comes from a human donor with chronic lymphocytic leukemia. The chain recombines TRBV5-1 with TRBJ2-2; tentatively, D is TRBD2 (6 bases). The CDR3 protein is CASSLAPRGSGELFF. DNA of the CDR3: TGCGCCAGCAGCTTGGCCCCGCGGGGTTCCGGGGAGCTGTTTTTT.